These T cell receptor beta chains were read from a single sample in a study of CD8 T cells in ankylosing spondylitis. TCRdb reprocessed the 5' RACE reads via MiXCR and lists one record per CDR3 protein. Of about 420,000 distinct CDR3 sequences listed, approximately 20% are singletons. What was sequenced was blood, either unsorted or a sorted T cell fraction (not recorded which). The receptors shown here come from a male donor with ankylosing spondylitis. The CDR3 runs from the conserved cysteine through the conserved F or W. Each record gives: J gene, V gene, D gene, clone size, CDR3 protein, CDR3 DNA. D genes are given only for firm matches. Clone size is not always given. Where it is, it says once, few, many or a class for expanded clones.

TRBJ2-5,TRBV29-1,NA,few,CSVGREETQYF,TGCAGCGTTGGGCGCGAAGAGACCCAGTACTTC
TRBJ2-3,TRBV20-1,TRBD2,NA,CSASLSGINTDTQYF,TGCAGTGCTAGTTTAAGCGGGATTAACACAGATACGCAGTATTTT
TRBJ2-1,TRBV5-1,TRBD1,few,CASSNRDRGGREQFF,TGCGCCAGCAGCAACCGGGACAGGGGTGGCCGGGAGCAGTTCTTC
TRBJ1-4,TRBV19,NA,NA,CASSIREGGEKLFF,TGTGCCAGTAGTATACGGGAAGGCGGCGAAAAACTGTTTTTT
TRBJ2-5,TRBV11-2,NA,many,CASSLSETQYF,TGTGCCAGCAGCTTAAGCGAGACCCAGTACTTC
TRBJ1-2,TRBV5-1,TRBD1,NA,CASSSGTGFNYGYTF,TGCGCCAGCAGCTCCGGGACAGGCTTCAACTATGGCTACACCTTC
TRBJ2-6,TRBV6-2/TRBV6-3,TRBD1,NA,CASERTGSSGANVLTF,TGTGCCAGCGAACGGACAGGGAGCTCTGGGGCCAACGTCCTGACTTTC
TRBJ1-2,TRBV19,NA,NA,CASTPGARSNYGYTF,TGTGCCAGTACCCCTGGTGCCCGGTCCAACTATGGCTACACCTTC
TRBJ2-2,TRBV6-2/TRBV6-3,TRBD2,few,CAGRLAGESNTGELFF,TGTGCCGGAAGACTAGCGGGAGAATCGAACACCGGGGAGCTGTTTTTT
TRBJ2-4,TRBV29-1,TRBD1,NA,CSVGQGSQNIQYF,TGCAGCGTCGGACAGGGGAGCCAAAACATTCAGTACTTC
TRBJ2-7,TRBV5-5,NA,few,CASSLTPPRKVYEQYF,TGTGCCAGCAGCTTGACCCCCCCTAGGAAAGTCTACGAGCAGTACTTC
TRBJ2-5,TRBV30,NA,once,CAWSVEETQYF,TGTGCCTGGAGTGTCGAAGAGACCCAGTACTTC
TRBJ2-3,TRBV4-3,NA,NA,CASSQDYGGRTDTQYF,TGCGCCAGCAGCCAAGATTATGGGGGGCGCACAGATACGCAGTATTTT
TRBJ2-5,TRBV5-5,NA,once,CASSLGQIKAQYF,TGTGCCAGCAGCTTGGGTCAGATAAAGGCCCAGTACTTC
TRBJ1-1,TRBV10-3,NA,NA,CAISGSQDANTEAFF,TGTGCCATCAGTGGGAGCCAGGACGCGAACACTGAAGCTTTCTTT
TRBJ2-2,TRBV18,NA,NA,CASSPQRQTPLRPGELVF,TGTGCCAGCTCACCACAGAGACAGACCCCACTACGCCCCGGGGAGCTGGTTTTT
TRBJ2-7,TRBV12-3/TRBV12-4,TRBD1,few,CASSLDRDEQYF,TGTGCCAGCAGTTTGGACAGGGACGAGCAGTACTTC